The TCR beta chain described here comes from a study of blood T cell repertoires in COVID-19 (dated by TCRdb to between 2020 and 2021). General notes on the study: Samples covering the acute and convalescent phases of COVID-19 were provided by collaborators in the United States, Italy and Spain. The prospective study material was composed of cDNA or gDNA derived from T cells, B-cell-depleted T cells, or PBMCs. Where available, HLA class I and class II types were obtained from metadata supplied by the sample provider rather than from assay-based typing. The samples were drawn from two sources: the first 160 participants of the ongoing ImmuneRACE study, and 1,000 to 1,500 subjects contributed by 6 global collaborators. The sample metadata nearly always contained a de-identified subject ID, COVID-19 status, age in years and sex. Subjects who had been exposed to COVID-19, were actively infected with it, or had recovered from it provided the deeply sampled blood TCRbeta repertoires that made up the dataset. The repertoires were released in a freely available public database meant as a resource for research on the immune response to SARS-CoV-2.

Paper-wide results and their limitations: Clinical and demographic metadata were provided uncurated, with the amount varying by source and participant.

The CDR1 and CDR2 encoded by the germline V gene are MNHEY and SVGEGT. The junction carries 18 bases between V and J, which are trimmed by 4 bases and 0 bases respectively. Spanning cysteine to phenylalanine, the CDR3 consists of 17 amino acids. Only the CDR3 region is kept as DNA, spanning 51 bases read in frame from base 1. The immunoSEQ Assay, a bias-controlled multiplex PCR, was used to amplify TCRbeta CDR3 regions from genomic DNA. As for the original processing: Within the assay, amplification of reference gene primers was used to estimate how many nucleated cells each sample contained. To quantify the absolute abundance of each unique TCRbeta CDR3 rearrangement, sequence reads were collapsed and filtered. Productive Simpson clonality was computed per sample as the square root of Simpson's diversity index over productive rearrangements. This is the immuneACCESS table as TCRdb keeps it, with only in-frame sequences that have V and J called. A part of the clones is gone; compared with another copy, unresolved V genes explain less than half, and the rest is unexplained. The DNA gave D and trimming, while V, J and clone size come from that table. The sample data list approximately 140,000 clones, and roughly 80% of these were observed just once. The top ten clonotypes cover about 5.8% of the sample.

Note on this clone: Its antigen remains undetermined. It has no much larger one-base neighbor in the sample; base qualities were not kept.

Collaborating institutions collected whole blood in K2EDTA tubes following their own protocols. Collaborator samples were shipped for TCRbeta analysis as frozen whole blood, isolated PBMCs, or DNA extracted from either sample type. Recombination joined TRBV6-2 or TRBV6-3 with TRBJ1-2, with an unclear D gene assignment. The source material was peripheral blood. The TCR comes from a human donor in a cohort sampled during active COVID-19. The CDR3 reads CASSSFNPGLSNYGYTF. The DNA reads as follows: TGTGCCAGCAGTTCGTTCAACCCTGGACTGTCTAACTATGGCTACACCTTC.